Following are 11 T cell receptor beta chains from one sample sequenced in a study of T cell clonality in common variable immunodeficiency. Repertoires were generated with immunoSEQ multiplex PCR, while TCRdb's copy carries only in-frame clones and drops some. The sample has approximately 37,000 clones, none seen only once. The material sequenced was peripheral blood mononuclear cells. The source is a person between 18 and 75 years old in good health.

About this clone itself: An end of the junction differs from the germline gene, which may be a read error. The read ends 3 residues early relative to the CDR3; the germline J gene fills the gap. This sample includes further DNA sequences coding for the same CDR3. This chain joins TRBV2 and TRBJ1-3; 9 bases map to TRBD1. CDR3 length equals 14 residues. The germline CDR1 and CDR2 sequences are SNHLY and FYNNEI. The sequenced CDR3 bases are TGTGCCAGCAGGGAAGGGACAGGGACAAACACA. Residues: CASREGTGTNT. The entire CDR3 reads CASREGTGTNTIYF.

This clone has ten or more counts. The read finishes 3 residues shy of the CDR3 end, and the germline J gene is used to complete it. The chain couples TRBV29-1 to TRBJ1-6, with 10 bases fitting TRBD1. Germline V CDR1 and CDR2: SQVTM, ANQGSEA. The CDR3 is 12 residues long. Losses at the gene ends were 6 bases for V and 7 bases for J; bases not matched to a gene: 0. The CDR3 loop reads CSVGQGNSPLHF. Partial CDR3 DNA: TGCAGCGTGGGACAGGGGAATTCACCC.

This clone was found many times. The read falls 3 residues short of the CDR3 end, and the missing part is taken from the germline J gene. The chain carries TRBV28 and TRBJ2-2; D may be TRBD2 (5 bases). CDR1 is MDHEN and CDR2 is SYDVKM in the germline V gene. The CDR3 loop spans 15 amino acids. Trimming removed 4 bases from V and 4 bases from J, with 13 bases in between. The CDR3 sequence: CASSYGAGVTGELFF. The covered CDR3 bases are TGTGCCAGCAGTTACGGCGCCGGGGTCACCGGGGAG.

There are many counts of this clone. The CDR3 DNA, read in part, is TGTGCCAGCAGCTTATCGTCTAACAATGAG. Its translation is CASSLSSNNE. The CDR3, in full, reads CASSLSSNNEQFF. The chain links TRBV7-3 to TRBJ2-1; the D is unclear. The sequenced fragment ends 3 residues before the CDR3 boundary, so the rest is inferred from the germline J gene. Germline lookup yields CDR1 SGHTA and CDR2 FQGTGA. The CDR3 has 13 residues. The V end was cut by 2 bases, the J end by 5 bases, with 7 bases between. The full variable domain, its missing parts supplied by reference TRBV7-3 and TRBJ2-1, is GAGVSQTPSNKVTEKGKYVELRCDPISGHTALYWYRQSLGQGPEFLIYFQGTGAADDSGLPNDRFFAVRPEGSVSTLKIQRTERGDSAVYLCASSLSSNNEQFFGPGTRLTVL.

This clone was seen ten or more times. CDR3 sequence: CSARLGLETNEQFF. CDR3 DNA, as far as it was read: TGCAGTGCTAGACTGGGACTAGAGACTAATGAG. This chain joins TRBV20-1 and TRBJ2-1; 8 bases are a match to TRBD2. The read falls 3 residues short of the CDR3 end, and the missing part is taken from the germline J gene. The junction had 7 bases not matched to a gene; V was cut back by 2 bases and J by 7 bases. Germline V gene lookup returns CDR1 DFQATT and CDR2 SNEGSKA (reference sequence). The CDR3 consists of 14 residues.

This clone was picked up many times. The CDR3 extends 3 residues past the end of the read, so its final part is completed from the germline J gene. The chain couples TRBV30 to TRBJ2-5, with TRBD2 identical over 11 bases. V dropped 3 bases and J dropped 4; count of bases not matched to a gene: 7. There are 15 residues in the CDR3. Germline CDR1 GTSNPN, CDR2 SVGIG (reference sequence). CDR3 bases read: TGTGCCTGGAGCGTTCTAGCGGGAGGAGGAGAGACC. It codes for CAWSVLAGGGET. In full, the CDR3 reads CAWSVLAGGGETQYF.

The DNA read from the CDR3 is TGCGCCAGCAGCTTGCAGGGCTACGAG. This sequence encodes CASSLQGYE. The entire CDR3 sequence reads CASSLQGYEYTF. The chain employs TRBV5-1 and TRBJ1-2, with D perhaps matching TRBD1 (5 bases). The sequenced fragment ends 3 residues before the CDR3 boundary, so the rest is inferred from the germline J gene. The V gene's germline CDR1 is SGHRS and CDR2 YFSETQ. There are 12 residues in the CDR3. Drawing the rest from reference TRBV5-1 and TRBJ1-2, the complete variable domain is KAGVTQTPRYLIKTRGQQVTLSCSPISGHRSVSWYQQTPGQGLQFLFEYFSETQRNKGNFPGRFSGRQFSNSRSEMNVSTLELGDSALYLCASSLQGYEYTFGSGTRLTVV.

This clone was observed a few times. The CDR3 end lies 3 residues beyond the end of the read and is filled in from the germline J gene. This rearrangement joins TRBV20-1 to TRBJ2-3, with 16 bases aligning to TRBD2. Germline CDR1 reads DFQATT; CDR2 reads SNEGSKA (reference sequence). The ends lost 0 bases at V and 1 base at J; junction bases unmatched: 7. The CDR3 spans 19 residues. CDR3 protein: CSARDPGLAGGGGTDTQYF. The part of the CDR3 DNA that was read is TGCAGTGCTAGAGATCCGGGACTAGCGGGAGGGGGGGGCACAGATACG.

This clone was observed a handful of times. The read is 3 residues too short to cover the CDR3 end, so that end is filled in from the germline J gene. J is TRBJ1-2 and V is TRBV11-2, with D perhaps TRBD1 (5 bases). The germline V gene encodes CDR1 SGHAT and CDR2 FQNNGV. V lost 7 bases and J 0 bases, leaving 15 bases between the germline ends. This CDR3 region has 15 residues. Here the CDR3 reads CASKKGAAANYGYTF. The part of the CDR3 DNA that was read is TGTGCCAGCAAGAAAGGGGCGGCAGCTAACTATGGC.

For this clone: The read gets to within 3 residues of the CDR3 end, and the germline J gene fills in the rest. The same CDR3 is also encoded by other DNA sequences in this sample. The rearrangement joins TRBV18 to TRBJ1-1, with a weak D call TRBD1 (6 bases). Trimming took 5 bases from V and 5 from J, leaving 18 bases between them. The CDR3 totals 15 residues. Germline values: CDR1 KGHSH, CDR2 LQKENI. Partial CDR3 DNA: TGTGCCAGCTCATCGGACAGCGGAGGCAGGACTGAA. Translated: CASSSDSGGRTE. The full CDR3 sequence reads CASSSDSGGRTEAFF.

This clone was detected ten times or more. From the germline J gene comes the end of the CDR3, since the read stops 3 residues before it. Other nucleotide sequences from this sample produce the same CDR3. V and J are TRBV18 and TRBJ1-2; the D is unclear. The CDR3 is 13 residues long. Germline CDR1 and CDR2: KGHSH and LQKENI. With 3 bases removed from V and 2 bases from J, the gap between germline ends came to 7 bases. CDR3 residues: CASSPGGNYGYTF. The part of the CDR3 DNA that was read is TGTGCCAGCTCACCCGGAGGGAACTATGGC.